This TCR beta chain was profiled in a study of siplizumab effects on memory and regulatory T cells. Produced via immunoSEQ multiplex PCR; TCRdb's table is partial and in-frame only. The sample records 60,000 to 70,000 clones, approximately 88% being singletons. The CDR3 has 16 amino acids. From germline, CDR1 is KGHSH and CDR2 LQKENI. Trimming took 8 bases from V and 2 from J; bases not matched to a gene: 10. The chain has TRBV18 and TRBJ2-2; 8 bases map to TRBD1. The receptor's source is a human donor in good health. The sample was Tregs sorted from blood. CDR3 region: CASQQQGGRNTGELFF. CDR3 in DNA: TGTGCCAGCCAACAACAGGGGGGTCGTAACACCGGGGAGCTGTTTTTT.